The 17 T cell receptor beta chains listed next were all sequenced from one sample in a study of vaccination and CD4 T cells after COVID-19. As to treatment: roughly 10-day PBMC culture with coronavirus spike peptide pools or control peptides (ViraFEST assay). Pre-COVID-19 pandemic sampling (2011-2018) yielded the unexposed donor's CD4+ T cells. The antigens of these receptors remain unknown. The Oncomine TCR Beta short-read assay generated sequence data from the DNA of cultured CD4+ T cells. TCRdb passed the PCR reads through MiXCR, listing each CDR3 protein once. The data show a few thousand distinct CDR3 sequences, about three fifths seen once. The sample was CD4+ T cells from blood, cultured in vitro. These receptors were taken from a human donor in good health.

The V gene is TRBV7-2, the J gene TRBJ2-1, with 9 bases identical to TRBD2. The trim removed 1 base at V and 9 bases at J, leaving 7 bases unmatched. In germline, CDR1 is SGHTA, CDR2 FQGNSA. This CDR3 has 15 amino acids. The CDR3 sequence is CASSLDRRGGREQFF. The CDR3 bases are TGTGCCAGCAGCTTAGATCGGCGGGGGGGCCGTGAGCAGTTCTTC.

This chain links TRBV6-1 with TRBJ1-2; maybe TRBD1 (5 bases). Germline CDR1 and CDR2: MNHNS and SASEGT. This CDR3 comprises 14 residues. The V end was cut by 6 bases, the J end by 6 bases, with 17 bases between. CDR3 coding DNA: TGTGCCAGCAGAAGCCCGGGGGGAATAAATGGCTACACCTTC. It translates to CASRSPGGINGYTF.

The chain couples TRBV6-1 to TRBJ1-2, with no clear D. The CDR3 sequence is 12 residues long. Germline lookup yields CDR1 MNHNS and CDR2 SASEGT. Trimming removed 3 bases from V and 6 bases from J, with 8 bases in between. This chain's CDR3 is CASSDSGDGYTF. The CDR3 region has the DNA TGTGCCAGCAGTGATTCCGGGGATGGCTACACCTTC.

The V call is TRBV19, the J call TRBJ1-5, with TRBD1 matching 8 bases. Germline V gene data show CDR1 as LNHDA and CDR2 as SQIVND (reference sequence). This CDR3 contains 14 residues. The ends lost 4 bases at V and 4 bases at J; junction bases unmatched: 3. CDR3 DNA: TGTGCCAGTAGTAGCACAGGGGGGAATCAGCCCCAGCATTTT. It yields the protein CASSSTGGNQPQHF. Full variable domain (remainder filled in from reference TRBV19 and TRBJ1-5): DGGITQSPKYLFRKEGQNVTLSCEQNLNHDAMYWYRQDPGQGLRLIYYSQIVNDFQKGDIAEGYSVSREKKESFPLTVTSAQKNPTAFYLCASSSTGGNQPQHFGDGTRLSIL.

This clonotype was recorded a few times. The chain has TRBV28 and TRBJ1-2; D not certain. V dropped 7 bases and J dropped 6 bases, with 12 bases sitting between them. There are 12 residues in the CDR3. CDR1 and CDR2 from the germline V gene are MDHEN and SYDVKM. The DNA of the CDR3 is TGTGCCAGCACCCGCCCCCCAGATGGCTACACCTTC. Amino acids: CASTRPPDGYTF.

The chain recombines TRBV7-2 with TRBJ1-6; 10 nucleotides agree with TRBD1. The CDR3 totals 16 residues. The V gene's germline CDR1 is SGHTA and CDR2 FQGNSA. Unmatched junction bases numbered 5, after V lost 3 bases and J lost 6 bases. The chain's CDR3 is CASSFNWDRGNSPLHF. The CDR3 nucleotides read TGTGCCAGCAGCTTTAATTGGGACAGGGGTAATTCACCCCTCCACTTT.

CDR3 region: CAISESGTSKKTQYF. The CDR3, as DNA: TGTGCCATCAGTGAGTCTGGGACATCCAAGAAGACCCAGTACTTC. The chain couples TRBV10-3 to TRBJ2-5; the D gene is possibly TRBD1 (6 bases). The CDR3 has 15 amino acids. The V and J ends lost 0 bases and 6 bases respectively, with 14 bases between them. CDR1 ENHRY and CDR2 SYGVKD come from the germline V gene.

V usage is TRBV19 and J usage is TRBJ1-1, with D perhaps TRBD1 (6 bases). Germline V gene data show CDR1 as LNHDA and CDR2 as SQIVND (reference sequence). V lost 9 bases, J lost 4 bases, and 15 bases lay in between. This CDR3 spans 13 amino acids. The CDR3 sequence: CASRIQGGTEAFF. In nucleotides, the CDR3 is TGTGCCAGCCGAATACAGGGTGGCACTGAAGCTTTCTTT.

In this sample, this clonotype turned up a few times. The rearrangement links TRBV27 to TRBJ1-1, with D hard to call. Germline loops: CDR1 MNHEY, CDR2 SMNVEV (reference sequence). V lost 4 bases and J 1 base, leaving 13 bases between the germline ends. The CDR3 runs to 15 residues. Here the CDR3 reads CASSSRAMGNTEAFF. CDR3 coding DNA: TGTGCCAGCAGTTCCCGGGCCATGGGGAACACTGAAGCTTTCTTT.

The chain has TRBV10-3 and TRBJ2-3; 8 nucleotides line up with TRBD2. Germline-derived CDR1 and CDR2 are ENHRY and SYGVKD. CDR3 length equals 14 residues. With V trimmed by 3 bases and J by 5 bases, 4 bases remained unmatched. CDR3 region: CAISEGLAGDTQYF. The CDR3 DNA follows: TGTGCCATCAGTGAAGGGCTAGCGGGAGATACGCAGTATTTT.

The CDR3 reads CASSPLGGGNTDTQYF. The CDR3 nucleotides are TGCGCCAGCAGCCCCCTCGGGGGGGGGAACACAGATACGCAGTATTTT. V and J are TRBV4-1 and TRBJ2-3; 8 bases match TRBD2. This CDR3 region has 16 residues. Germline V gene data show CDR1 as MGHRA and CDR2 as YSYEKL. V was pared by 4 bases and J by 2 bases, with 8 bases of the junction left unmatched.

The DNA for the CDR3 is TGTGCCACCAGTGATTTGCCCTACGAGCAGTACTTC. Translated, it gives CATSDLPYEQYF. This chain joins TRBV24-1 and TRBJ2-7; D remains ambiguous. V dropped 0 bases and J dropped 2 bases, with 1 base sitting between them. Germline assignment: CDR1 KGHDR and CDR2 SFDVKD. CDR3 length: 12 amino acids.

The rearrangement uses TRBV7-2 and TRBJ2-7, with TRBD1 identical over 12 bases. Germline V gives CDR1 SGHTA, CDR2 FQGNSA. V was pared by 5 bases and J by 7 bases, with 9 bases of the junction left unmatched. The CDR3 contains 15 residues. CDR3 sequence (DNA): TGTGCCAGCAGCCAACGGGACAGGGGGCGGGTAGAGCAGTACTTC. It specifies CASSQRDRGRVEQYF.

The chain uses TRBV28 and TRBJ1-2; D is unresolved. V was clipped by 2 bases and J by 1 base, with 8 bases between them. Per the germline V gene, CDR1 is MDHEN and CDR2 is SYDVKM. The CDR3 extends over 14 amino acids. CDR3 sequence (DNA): TGTGCCAGCAGTTTAAGTCGGGTTAACTATGGCTACACCTTC. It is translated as CASSLSRVNYGYTF.

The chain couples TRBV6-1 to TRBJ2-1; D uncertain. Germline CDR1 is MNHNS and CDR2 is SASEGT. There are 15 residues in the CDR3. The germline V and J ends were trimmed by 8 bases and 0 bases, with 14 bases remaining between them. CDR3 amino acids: CASGPPLNSYNEQFF. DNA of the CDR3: TGTGCCAGCGGCCCCCCCTTAAACTCCTACAATGAGCAGTTCTTC.

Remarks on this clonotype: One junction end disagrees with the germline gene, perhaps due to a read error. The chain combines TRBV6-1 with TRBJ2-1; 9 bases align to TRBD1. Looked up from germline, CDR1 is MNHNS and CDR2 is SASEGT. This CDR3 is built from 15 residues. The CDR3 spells CASSEGGDRANEQFF. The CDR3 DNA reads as TGTGCCAGCAGCGAAGGGGGGGACAGGGCTAATGAGCAGTTCTTC.

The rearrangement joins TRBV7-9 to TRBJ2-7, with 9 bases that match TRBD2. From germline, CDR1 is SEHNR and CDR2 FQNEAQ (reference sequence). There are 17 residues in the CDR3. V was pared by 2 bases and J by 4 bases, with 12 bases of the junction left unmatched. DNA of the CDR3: TGTGCCAGCAGCTTATCCCCCCAGGGACTAGCTGATTACGAGCAGTACTTC. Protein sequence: CASSLSPQGLADYEQYF.